A selection of T cell receptor beta chains follows, all from one sample in a study of beta chain features in type 1 diabetes. The method was immunoSEQ multiplex PCR; TCRdb's version includes in-frame clones alone and lacks a portion of them. Of about 110,000 clones listed, 40% are singletons. Specimen: stem cell memory CD4+ T cells from blood. Every receptor here comes from a woman aged 18-30 years in good health. CDR3s include the opening cysteine and the closing phenylalanine or tryptophan. The D gene is left open where the match is weak. The size field is filled for only some rows; it gives once, few, many or a size class.

d_gene: .; j_gene: TRBJ2-1; abundance: .; v_gene: TRBV4-3; CDR3aa: CASSQVGGGSVYNEQFF; CDR3nt: TGCGCCAGCAGCCAAGTCGGTGGAGGTAGCGTTTACAATGAGCAGTTCTTC
d_gene: .; j_gene: TRBJ2-5; abundance: .; v_gene: TRBV21-1; CDR3aa: CASSNPRSSGKEGYQETQYF; CDR3nt: TGTGCCAGCAGCAACCCCCGGTCTAGCGGGAAGGAGGGGTACCAAGAGACCCAGTACTTC
d_gene: TRBD1; j_gene: TRBJ2-5; abundance: .; v_gene: TRBV7-6; CDR3aa: CASSTGQGETQYF; CDR3nt: TGTGCCAGCAGCACCGGACAGGGGGAGACCCAGTACTTC
d_gene: .; j_gene: TRBJ2-7; abundance: few; v_gene: TRBV6-1; CDR3aa: CASSGQVGSYEQYF; CDR3nt: TGTGCCAGCAGTGGTCAGGTAGGATCCTACGAGCAGTACTTC
d_gene: .; j_gene: TRBJ2-7; abundance: .; v_gene: TRBV18; CDR3aa: CASSPQTPIYEQYF; CDR3nt: TGTGCCAGCTCACCACAGACTCCGATCTACGAGCAGTACTTC
d_gene: TRBD1; j_gene: TRBJ1-1; abundance: .; v_gene: TRBV27; CDR3aa: CASSLSRGRTEAFF; CDR3nt: TGTGCCAGCAGTTTGTCCAGGGGGCGGACTGAAGCTTTCTTT
d_gene: .; j_gene: TRBJ1-5; abundance: .; v_gene: TRBV6-6; CDR3aa: CASSGQLSNQPQHF; CDR3nt: TGTGCCAGCAGCGGACAGCTTAGCAATCAGCCCCAGCATTTT
d_gene: .; j_gene: TRBJ1-3; abundance: .; v_gene: TRBV18; CDR3aa: CASSPLTGGDGNTIYF; CDR3nt: TGTGCCAGCTCACCCCTGACTGGAGGGGATGGAAACACCATATATTTT
d_gene: TRBD1; j_gene: TRBJ2-7; abundance: few; v_gene: TRBV5-1; CDR3aa: CASSLGDRNRYEQYF; CDR3nt: TGCGCCAGCAGCTTGGGGGACAGGAACCGCTACGAGCAGTACTTC
d_gene: .; j_gene: TRBJ2-5; abundance: few; v_gene: TRBV10-1; CDR3aa: CASSESIGGTETQYF; CDR3nt: TGCGCCAGCAGTGAGTCGATTGGCGGGACTGAGACCCAGTACTTC
d_gene: TRBD1; j_gene: TRBJ1-1; abundance: few; v_gene: TRBV28; CDR3aa: CASTSDRVRDTEAFF; CDR3nt: TGTGCCAGCACCTCAGACAGGGTTCGGGACACTGAAGCTTTCTTT
d_gene: .; j_gene: TRBJ2-3; abundance: .; v_gene: TRBV9; CDR3aa: CASSVGWGGTDTQYF; CDR3nt: TGTGCCAGCAGCGTAGGGTGGGGAGGAACAGATACGCAGTATTTT
d_gene: .; j_gene: TRBJ2-2; abundance: .; v_gene: TRBV5-1; CDR3aa: CASRKVMTNTGELFF; CDR3nt: TGCGCCAGCAGAAAGGTTATGACAAACACCGGGGAGCTGTTTTTT
d_gene: .; j_gene: TRBJ1-2; abundance: few; v_gene: TRBV7-9; CDR3aa: CASSLLEQGSGYTF; CDR3nt: TGTGCCAGCAGCTTACTTGAACAGGGATCGGGCTACACCTTC
d_gene: .; j_gene: TRBJ1-2; abundance: few; v_gene: TRBV2; CDR3aa: CASSEAGPALSNYGYTF; CDR3nt: TGTGCCAGCAGTGAAGCGGGGCCGGCACTCTCTAACTATGGCTACACCTTC
d_gene: .; j_gene: TRBJ1-2; abundance: few; v_gene: TRBV16; CDR3aa: CASSQSGAQGNYGYTF; CDR3nt: TGTGCCAGCAGCCAATCGGGGGCCCAGGGGAACTATGGCTACACCTTC
d_gene: .; j_gene: TRBJ1-5; abundance: .; v_gene: TRBV27; CDR3aa: CASSFRGRELQHF; CDR3nt: TGTGCCAGCAGTTTTAGGGGGAGGGAGCTCCAGCATTTT
d_gene: .; j_gene: TRBJ1-2; abundance: few; v_gene: TRBV6-6; CDR3aa: CASSSGVGYGYTF; CDR3nt: TGTGCCAGCAGTTCAGGGGTAGGCTATGGCTACACCTTC
d_gene: TRBD1; j_gene: TRBJ2-5; abundance: few; v_gene: TRBV7-9; CDR3aa: CASSHRTGGVETQYF; CDR3nt: TGTGCCAGCAGCCACAGGACAGGGGGGGTAGAGACCCAGTACTTC
d_gene: TRBD1; j_gene: TRBJ2-1; abundance: few; v_gene: TRBV7-2; CDR3aa: CASDRDRGHGEQFF; CDR3nt: TGTGCCAGCGACCGGGACAGGGGGCATGGTGAGCAGTTCTTC
d_gene: .; j_gene: TRBJ2-2; abundance: .; v_gene: TRBV19; CDR3aa: CASSIERVRGGELFF; CDR3nt: TGTGCCAGTAGTATAGAACGGGTGAGAGGCGGGGAGCTGTTTTTT
d_gene: .; j_gene: TRBJ1-4; abundance: .; v_gene: TRBV28; CDR3aa: CASSPYLRQPNEKLFF; CDR3nt: TGTGCCAGCAGTCCCTACCTCAGACAGCCTAATGAAAAACTGTTTTTT
d_gene: TRBD1; j_gene: TRBJ1-2; abundance: once; v_gene: TRBV18; CDR3aa: CASSPGVGTGLGGYTF; CDR3nt: TGTGCCAGCTCACCAGGCGTGGGGACAGGGCTGGGAGGCTACACCTTC
d_gene: .; j_gene: TRBJ2-3; abundance: few; v_gene: TRBV14; CDR3aa: CASSLKQFKDTQYF; CDR3nt: TGTGCCAGCAGCCTAAAACAGTTCAAAGATACGCAGTATTTT
d_gene: TRBD2; j_gene: TRBJ2-3; abundance: once; v_gene: TRBV5-6; CDR3aa: CASSLLAGEFTDTQYF; CDR3nt: TGTGCCAGCAGCTTACTAGCGGGGGAGTTCACAGATACGCAGTATTTT
d_gene: .; j_gene: TRBJ2-7; abundance: .; v_gene: TRBV10-3; CDR3aa: CAISEPGASYEQYF; CDR3nt: TGTGCCATCAGTGAGCCAGGGGCCTCCTACGAGCAGTACTTC
d_gene: .; j_gene: TRBJ2-1; abundance: .; v_gene: TRBV28; CDR3aa: CASSLAGLPKVGEQFF; CDR3nt: TGTGCCAGCAGTTTGGCGGGCCTCCCCAAAGTGGGTGAGCAGTTCTTC
d_gene: TRBD1; j_gene: TRBJ2-3; abundance: few; v_gene: TRBV7-9; CDR3aa: CASISIGGDTQYF; CDR3nt: TGTGCCAGCATTTCGATAGGGGGCGATACGCAGTATTTT
d_gene: .; j_gene: TRBJ2-5; abundance: few; v_gene: TRBV5-4; CDR3aa: CASSADGGLQETQYF; CDR3nt: TGTGCCAGCAGCGCGGACGGGGGGCTTCAAGAGACCCAGTACTTC
d_gene: .; j_gene: TRBJ2-3; abundance: .; v_gene: TRBV9; CDR3aa: CASSVQETGTDTQYF; CDR3nt: TGTGCCAGCAGCGTACAGGAAACAGGGACAGATACGCAGTATTTT
d_gene: TRBD1; j_gene: TRBJ1-5; abundance: .; v_gene: TRBV9; CDR3aa: CASSGQGNNQPQHF; CDR3nt: TGTGCCAGCAGCGGACAGGGTAACAATCAGCCCCAGCATTTT
d_gene: TRBD1; j_gene: TRBJ1-1; abundance: .; v_gene: TRBV2; CDR3aa: CASRGTDYNTEAFF; CDR3nt: TGTGCCAGCAGAGGGACAGACTATAACACTGAAGCTTTCTTT
d_gene: TRBD1; j_gene: TRBJ2-7; abundance: .; v_gene: TRBV27; CDR3aa: CASSGDRALYEQYF; CDR3nt: TGTGCCAGCAGCGGGGACAGGGCGCTCTACGAGCAGTACTTC
d_gene: TRBD1; j_gene: TRBJ1-2; abundance: few; v_gene: TRBV28; CDR3aa: CASSLRQGGYGYTF; CDR3nt: TGTGCCAGCAGTTTGAGACAGGGCGGCTATGGCTACACCTTC
d_gene: TRBD2; j_gene: TRBJ2-5; abundance: .; v_gene: TRBV7-2; CDR3aa: CASSSPSRREGRWEQYF; CDR3nt: TGTGCCAGCAGCTCCCCTTCTAGGCGGGAGGGCCGTTGGGAGCAGTACTTC
d_gene: .; j_gene: TRBJ2-7; abundance: .; v_gene: TRBV12-5; CDR3aa: CASAPGSHYEQYF; CDR3nt: TGTGCTAGTGCACCCGGGAGCCACTACGAGCAGTACTTC
d_gene: TRBD1; j_gene: TRBJ2-7; abundance: few; v_gene: TRBV5-1; CDR3aa: CASSLVQGVSGEQYF; CDR3nt: TGCGCCAGCAGCTTGGTACAGGGGGTGTCGGGCGAGCAGTACTTC
d_gene: TRBD1; j_gene: TRBJ2-1; abundance: .; v_gene: TRBV2; CDR3aa: CASKAQGAPNEQFF; CDR3nt: TGTGCCAGCAAGGCGCAGGGGGCGCCCAATGAGCAGTTCTTC
d_gene: TRBD2; j_gene: TRBJ2-5; abundance: .; v_gene: TRBV14; CDR3aa: CASSQGLIAGHQETQYF; CDR3nt: TGTGCCAGCAGCCAAGGACTTATAGCGGGACACCAAGAGACCCAGTACTTC
d_gene: TRBD2; j_gene: TRBJ2-1; abundance: .; v_gene: TRBV6-6; CDR3aa: CASSLRESAYNEQFF; CDR3nt: TGTGCCAGCAGTTTGCGGGAGAGCGCCTACAATGAGCAGTTCTTC